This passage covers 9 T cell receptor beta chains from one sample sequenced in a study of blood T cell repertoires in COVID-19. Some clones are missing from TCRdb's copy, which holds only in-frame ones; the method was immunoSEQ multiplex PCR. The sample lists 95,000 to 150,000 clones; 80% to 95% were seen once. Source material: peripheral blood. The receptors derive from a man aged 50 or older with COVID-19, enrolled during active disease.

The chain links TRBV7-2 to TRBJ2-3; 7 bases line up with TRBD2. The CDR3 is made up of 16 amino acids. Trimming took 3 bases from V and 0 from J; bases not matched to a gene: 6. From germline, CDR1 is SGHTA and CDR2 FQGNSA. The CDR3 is CASSLRAGTSTDTQYF. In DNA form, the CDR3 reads TGTGCCAGCAGCTTGCGAGCGGGAACTAGCACAGATACGCAGTATTTT.

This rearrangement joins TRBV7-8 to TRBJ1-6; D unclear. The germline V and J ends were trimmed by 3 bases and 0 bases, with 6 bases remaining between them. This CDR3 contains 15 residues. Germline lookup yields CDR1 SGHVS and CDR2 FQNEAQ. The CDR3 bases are TGTGCCAGCAGCTTCGAGAGCTCCTATAATTCACCCCTCCACTTT. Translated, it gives CASSFESSYNSPLHF.

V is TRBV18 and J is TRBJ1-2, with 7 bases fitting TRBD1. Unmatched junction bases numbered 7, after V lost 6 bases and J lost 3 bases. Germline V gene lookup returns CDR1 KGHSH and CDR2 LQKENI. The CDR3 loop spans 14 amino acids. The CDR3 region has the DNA TGTGCCAGCTCTCAAGCCGGACAGGACTATGGCTACACCTTC. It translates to CASSQAGQDYGYTF.

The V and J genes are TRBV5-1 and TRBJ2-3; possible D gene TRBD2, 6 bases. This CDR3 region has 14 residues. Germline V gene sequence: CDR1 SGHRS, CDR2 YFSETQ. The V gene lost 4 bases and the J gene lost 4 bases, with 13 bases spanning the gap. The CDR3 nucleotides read TGCGCCAGCAGCCGCGGAGGGGCTTCAGATACGCAGTATTTT. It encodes CASSRGGASDTQYF.

The CDR3 here is CASSQDGTSGREGQFF. CDR3 in DNA: TGCGCCAGCAGCCAAGATGGGACTAGCGGGAGGGAGGGGCAGTTCTTC. The V and J genes are TRBV4-1 and TRBJ2-1, with 16 positions matching TRBD2. The CDR3 loop spans 16 amino acids. V lost 0 bases to trimming and J lost 12 bases; unmatched junction nucleotides: 5. Looked up from germline, CDR1 is MGHRA and CDR2 is YSYEKL.

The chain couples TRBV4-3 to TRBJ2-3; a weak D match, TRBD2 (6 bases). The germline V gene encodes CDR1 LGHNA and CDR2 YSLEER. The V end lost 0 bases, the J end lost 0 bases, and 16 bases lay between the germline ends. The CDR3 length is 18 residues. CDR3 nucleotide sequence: TGCGCCAGCAGCCAAGACCCCGCGGGACTGGGAAGCACAGATACGCAGTATTTT. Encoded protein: CASSQDPAGLGSTDTQYF.

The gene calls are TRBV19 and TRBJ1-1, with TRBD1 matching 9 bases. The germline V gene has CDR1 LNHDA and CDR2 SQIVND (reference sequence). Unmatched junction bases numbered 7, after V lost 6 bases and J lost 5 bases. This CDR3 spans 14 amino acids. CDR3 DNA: TGTGCCAGTAGGGGAAGGACAGGGGAGACTGAAGCTTTCTTT. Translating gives CASRGRTGETEAFF.

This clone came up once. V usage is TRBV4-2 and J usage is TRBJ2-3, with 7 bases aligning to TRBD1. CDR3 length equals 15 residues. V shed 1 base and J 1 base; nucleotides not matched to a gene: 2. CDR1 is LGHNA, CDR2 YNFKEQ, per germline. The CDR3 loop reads CASSQGGQGTDTQYF. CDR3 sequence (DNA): TGTGCCAGCAGCCAAGGCGGACAGGGCACAGATACGCAGTATTTT.

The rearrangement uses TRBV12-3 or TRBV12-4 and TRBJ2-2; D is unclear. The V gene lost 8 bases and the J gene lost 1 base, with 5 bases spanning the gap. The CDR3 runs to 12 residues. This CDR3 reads CASGGNTGELFF. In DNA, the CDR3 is TGTGCCAGCGGCGGGAACACCGGGGAGCTGTTTTTT.